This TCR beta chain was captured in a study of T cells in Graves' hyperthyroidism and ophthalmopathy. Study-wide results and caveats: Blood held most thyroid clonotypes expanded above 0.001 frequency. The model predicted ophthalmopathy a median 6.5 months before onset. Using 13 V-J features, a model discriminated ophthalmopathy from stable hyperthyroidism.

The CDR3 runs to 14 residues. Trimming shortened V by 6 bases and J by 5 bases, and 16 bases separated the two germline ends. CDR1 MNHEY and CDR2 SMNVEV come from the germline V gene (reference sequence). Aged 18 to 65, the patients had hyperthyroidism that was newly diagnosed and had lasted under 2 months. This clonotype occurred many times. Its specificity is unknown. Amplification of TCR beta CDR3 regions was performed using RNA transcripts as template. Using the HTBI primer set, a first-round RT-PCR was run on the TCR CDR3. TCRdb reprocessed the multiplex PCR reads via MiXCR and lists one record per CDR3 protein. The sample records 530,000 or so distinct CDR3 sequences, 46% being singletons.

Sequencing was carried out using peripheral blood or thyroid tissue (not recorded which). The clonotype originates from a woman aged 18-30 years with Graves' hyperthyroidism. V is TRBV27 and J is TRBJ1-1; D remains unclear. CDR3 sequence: CASRIGGWETEAFF. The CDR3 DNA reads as TGTGCCAGCAGAATAGGAGGATGGGAAACTGAAGCTTTCTTT.